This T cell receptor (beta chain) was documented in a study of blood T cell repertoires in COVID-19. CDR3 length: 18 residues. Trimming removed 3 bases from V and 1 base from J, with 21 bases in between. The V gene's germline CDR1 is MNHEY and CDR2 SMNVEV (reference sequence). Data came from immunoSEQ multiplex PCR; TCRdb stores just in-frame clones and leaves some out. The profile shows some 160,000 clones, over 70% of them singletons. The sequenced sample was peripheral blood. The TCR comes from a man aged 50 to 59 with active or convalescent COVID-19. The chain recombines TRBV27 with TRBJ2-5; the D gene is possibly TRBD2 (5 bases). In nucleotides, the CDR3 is TGTGCCAGCAGTTTTTGGTCCAGCGGTCCTCGTCTCCAAGAGACCCAGTACTTC. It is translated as CASSFWSSGPRLQETQYF.